This entry concerns a single T cell receptor beta chain. Antigen specificity is unknown. The PCR was carried out with 60 Vbeta primers and 13 Jbeta primers. Per the authors' pipeline: Later reanalysis found about 78 million unique TCR beta chains, around 9.9 million of them shared. This table comes from immunoSEQ multiplex PCR, and its TCRdb copy is limited to in-frame clones, with some not included. The V and J calls and clone size were taken over from that table, and D and trimming were inferred from the DNA. The sample includes roughly 89,000 clones, over 55% seen only once; the top ten take under 25%. Healthy people donating bone marrow made up the donors. This specimen belongs to a study of cytomegalovirus exposure and HLA in healthy donors. The overall study: Around 78 million unique TCRs, all from HLA-typed donors, were included in an early release of the data. Points from the study as a whole: An analysis that came later showed most CMV-associated TCR beta chains appearing HLA-restricted.

CDR1 is SGHTS, CDR2 YDEGEE, per germline. The CDR3 length is 14 residues. The junction had 6 bases not matched to a gene; V was cut back by 4 bases and J by 8 bases. The receptor was derived from a woman between 50 and 59 years old in good health and CMV-seropositive. V usage is TRBV5-8 and J usage is TRBJ1-4; 9 bases are shared with TRBD1. The material sequenced was PBMCs. CDR3 DNA sequence: TGTGCCAGCAGCCCCGGGACAGGGTACGAAAAACTGTTTTTT. This codes for CASSPGTGYEKLFF.